This T cell receptor (beta chain) was obtained from a study of T-cell reconstitution after alpha-beta-depleted transplantation in children. Findings and limits, study-wide: A year post-transplant, T-cell counts and diversity derived mostly from newly produced T cells. As was reported, about two months after transplant, alpha-beta T cells came from several hundred expanded graft clones.

The library targeted TCRbeta and was prepared with unique molecular identifiers. TCRdb recomputed calls from the PCR reads with MiXCR, one row per CDR3 protein. The sample includes about 400,000 distinct CDR3 sequences, roughly 16% seen only once; the top ten take roughly 27%. Trimming stripped 0 bases from V and 1 base from J, with 19 bases between. This CDR3 comprises 19 residues. From germline, CDR1 is MGHRA and CDR2 YSYEKL. The sample holds a few counts of this clonotype. The antigen is unknown. The source material was PBMCs, mostly from graft donor cells, sampled 360 days after TCRalphabeta/CD19-depleted stem cell transplant. This sequence originates from a boy less than two years old who had a stem cell transplant for Wiskott-Aldrich syndrome, so the T cells may come from the graft donor. The V and J genes are TRBV4-1 and TRBJ2-1, with a weak D call TRBD1 (6 bases). For the CDR3, the DNA is TGCGCCAGCAGCCAAGATTCGGGGACACCGTATTCTTCCTACAATGAGCAGTTCTTC. It codes for CASSQDSGTPYSSYNEQFF.